One sample yielded the 27 T cell receptor beta chains listed below, sequenced in a study of blood T cell repertoires in COVID-19. Only in-frame clones appear in the TCRdb table, and some are missing; sequencing was by immunoSEQ multiplex PCR. The sample lists roughly 220,000 clones, around four fifths occurring once. Sequenced sample: peripheral blood. These receptor sequences come from a woman between 55 and 75 years old who had recovered from COVID-19.

The rearrangement joins TRBV12-5 to TRBJ1-4; no clear D. The germline CDR1 and CDR2 sequences are LGHNT and FRNRAP. The V and J ends lost 0 bases and 10 bases respectively, with 9 bases between them. The CDR3 consists of 13 residues. CDR3 bases: TGTGCTAGTGGTTTGGTAACGGAGGGAAAACTGTTTTTT. This sequence encodes CASGLVTEGKLFF. The complete variable domain, with remaining parts taken from reference TRBV12-5 and TRBJ1-4, reads DARVTQTPRHKVTEMGQEVTMRCQPILGHNTVFWYRQTMMQGLELLAYFRNRAPLDDSGMPKDRFSAEMPDATLATLKIQPSEPRDSAVYFCASGLVTEGKLFFGSGTQLSVL.

This clone came up once. The chain couples TRBV6-4 to TRBJ1-1; maybe TRBD1 (5 bases). Germline V gives CDR1 MRHNA, CDR2 SNTAGT. V was cut by 3 bases and J by 1 base, with 6 bases left in between. The CDR3 length is 13 residues. The CDR3 is CASSDDRNTEAFF. The CDR3 bases are TGTGCCAGCAGTGATGACAGGAACACTGAAGCTTTCTTT.

This chain uses TRBV6-5 with TRBJ2-7, with 8 bases identical to TRBD1. With 7 bases clipped from V and 3 bases from J, the junction kept 8 bases outside the gene matches. This CDR3 is built from 14 residues. The germline V gene has CDR1 MNHEY and CDR2 SVGAGI. Here the CDR3 reads CASISGTGFYEQYF. DNA of the CDR3: TGTGCCAGCATCTCCGGGACAGGATTCTACGAGCAGTACTTC.

This clone was counted only a few times. V is TRBV29-1 and J is TRBJ2-1, with D possibly TRBD1 on 5 matching bases. The length of the CDR3 is 15 residues. V was trimmed by 4 bases and J by 1 base, leaving 14 bases between them. The germline CDR1 and CDR2 sequences are SQVTM and ANQGSEA. The CDR3 DNA is TGCAGCGTTGTAGGGCAGGGTAGTTCCTACAATGAGCAGTTCTTC. This sequence encodes CSVVGQGSSYNEQFF.

The chain uses TRBV4-2 and TRBJ2-6, with 7 positions matching TRBD1. The CDR3 consists of 17 residues. Looked up from germline, CDR1 is LGHNA and CDR2 is YNFKEQ. Unmatched junction bases numbered 2, after V lost 0 bases and J lost 0 bases. In nucleotides, the CDR3 is TGTGCCAGCAGCCAAGATTACAGGGGCTCTGGGGCCAACGTCCTGACTTTC. Translating it yields CASSQDYRGSGANVLTF.

This chain joins TRBV14 and TRBJ1-1; D is undetermined. The V end lost 4 bases, the J end lost 2 bases, and 8 bases lay between the germline ends. Germline loops: CDR1 SGHDN, CDR2 FVKESK. The CDR3 is 13 amino acids. The CDR3 nucleotides read TGTGCCAGCAGCCTTGGGAGTAACACTGAAGCTTTCTTT. Amino acid sequence: CASSLGSNTEAFF.

V is TRBV9 and J is TRBJ1-2; no clear D gene. With 2 bases removed from V and 5 bases from J, the gap between germline ends came to 19 bases. Looked up from germline, CDR1 is SGDLS and CDR2 is YYNGEE. This CDR3 contains 16 residues. This CDR3 reads CASSVNLREDRYGYTF. CDR3 in DNA: TGTGCCAGCAGCGTGAATCTCCGGGAAGATCGGTATGGCTACACCTTC.

The chain couples TRBV7-8 to TRBJ1-5; TRBD1 is a possible D gene (6 bases). Deletions cut 3 bases from V and 4 bases from J, with 10 bases between. Germline-derived CDR1 and CDR2 are SGHVS and FQNEAQ. This CDR3 is built from 14 residues. As DNA, the CDR3 is TGTGCCAGCAGCTTGGACAGAAGTAATCAGCCCCAGCATTTT. This translates into CASSLDRSNQPQHF. Using reference TRBV7-8 and TRBJ1-5 for the parts outside the CDR3, the full variable domain is GAGVSQSPRYKVAKRGQDVALRCDPISGHVSLFWYQQALGQGPEFLTYFQNEAQLDKSGLPSDRFFAERPEGSVSTLKIQRTQQEDSAVYLCASSLDRSNQPQHFGDGTRLSIL.

This clone has a single count. J is TRBJ1-2 and V is TRBV5-6; D might be TRBD1 (5 bases). The V gene lost 3 bases and the J gene lost 3 bases, with 18 bases spanning the gap. Per germline, CDR1 SGHDT and CDR2 YYEEEE. The CDR3 length is 16 residues. CDR3 in amino acids: CASSSWQNRRYYGYTF. The CDR3 DNA follows: TGTGCCAGCAGCTCTTGGCAAAACAGGAGATACTATGGCTACACCTTC.

With respect to this clone: One end of the junction does not line up with germline, which may come from a read error. The genes are TRBV7-7 and TRBJ1-5; TRBD1 might be the D (6 bases). CDR1 and CDR2 from the germline V gene are SSHAT and FNYEAQ (reference sequence). The CDR3 length is 16 residues. The CDR3 protein is CASSLAGRGGNQPQHF. The CDR3 DNA is TGTGCTAGCAGCTTAGCGGGCAGGGGAGGCAATCAGCCCCAGCATTTT.

The rearrangement links TRBV9 to TRBJ2-5; D gene ambiguous. CDR1 is SGDLS and CDR2 is YYNGEE in the germline V gene. The CDR3 has 11 amino acids. The ends were cut back, 0 bases at V and 10 bases at J, with 7 bases in the middle. CDR3 region: CASSVGGVQYF. In nucleotides, the CDR3 is TGTGCCAGCAGCGTAGGAGGTGTCCAGTACTTC.

This clone was counted at least ten times. This chain joins TRBV2 and TRBJ1-2; D possibly corresponds to TRBD1 (6 bases). The length of the CDR3 is 14 residues. The V gene lost 6 bases and the J gene lost 7 bases, with 18 bases spanning the gap. CDR1 and CDR2 from the germline V gene are SNHLY and FYNNEI. In nucleotides, the CDR3 is TGTGCCAGCAGCGGCGAAAGGGGGACTAGTGGCTACACCTTC. It yields the protein CASSGERGTSGYTF. Looking up the rest from reference TRBV2 and TRBJ1-2 gives the full variable domain: EPEVTQTPSHQVTQMGQEVILRCVPISNHLYFYWYRQILGQKVEFLVSFYNNEISEKSEIFDDQFSVERPDGSNFTLKIRSTKLEDSAMYFCASSGERGTSGYTFGSGTRLTVV.

This chain links TRBV7-2 with TRBJ2-3, with TRBD2 identical over 7 bases. CDR3 size: 16 residues. The junction had 9 bases not matched to a gene; V was cut back by 1 base and J by 5 bases. Germline values: CDR1 SGHTA, CDR2 FQGNSA. CDR3 DNA sequence: TGTGCCAGCAGCTTAGTCAGCGGGGCGGTACAAGATACGCAGTATTTT. Translation gives CASSLVSGAVQDTQYF.

The genes are TRBV7-3 and TRBJ1-2, with D perhaps TRBD1 (5 bases). Looked up from germline, CDR1 is SGHTA and CDR2 is FQGTGA. V lost 1 base and J lost 3, with 9 bases in between. This CDR3 contains 14 residues. The CDR3 reads CASSLNGGDYGYTF. CDR3 coding DNA: TGTGCCAGCAGCTTAAACGGGGGGGACTATGGCTACACCTTC.

The rearrangement joins TRBV5-1 to TRBJ1-2; a weak D match, TRBD1 (5 bases). Germline V gives CDR1 SGHRS, CDR2 YFSETQ. The CDR3 loop spans 13 amino acids. V lost 0 bases and J lost 6, with 9 bases in between. CDR3 DNA: TGCGCCAGCAGCTTGGGGGGCCAGGATGGCTACACCTTC. It codes for CASSLGGQDGYTF.

The rearrangement uses TRBV7-6 and TRBJ2-7; 7 nucleotides agree with TRBD1. The CDR3 has 15 residues. V dropped 5 bases and J dropped 4; count of bases not matched to a gene: 11. Germline CDR1 is SGHVS and CDR2 is FNYEAQ. CDR3 sequence (DNA): TGTGCCAGCAGCATATCTCCGGGACAGCGGTACGAGCAGTACTTC. Protein sequence: CASSISPGQRYEQYF.

This chain connects TRBV5-1 to TRBJ2-5; 7 bases match TRBD2. Germline CDR1 and CDR2: SGHRS and YFSETQ. The V gene end was trimmed by 2 bases and the J gene end by 5 bases; junction bases not matched to a gene: 9. The CDR3 covers 15 residues. CDR3 coding DNA: TGCGCCAGCAGCTTCGGGGCGGGGGACGGGGAGACCCAGTACTTC. The encoded protein is CASSFGAGDGETQYF. The full variable domain, with the rest looked up from reference TRBV5-1 and TRBJ2-5, is KAGVTQTPRYLIKTRGQQVTLSCSPISGHRSVSWYQQTPGQGLQFLFEYFSETQRNKGNFPGRFSGRQFSNSRSEMNVSTLELGDSALYLCASSFGAGDGETQYFGPGTRLLVL.

This sequence joins TRBV3-1 (or the pseudogene TRBV3-2) and TRBJ1-2, with 7 bases that match TRBD1. Germline V gene sequence: CDR1 LGHDT, CDR2 YNNKEL (reference sequence). V lost 3 bases, J lost 4 bases, and 11 bases stayed unmatched. This CDR3 comprises 16 residues. DNA for the CDR3: TGTGCCAGCAGCCAGGGCGGAATCGGGACAGCCTATGGCTACACCTTC. Translating gives CASSQGGIGTAYGYTF.

The chain links TRBV4-3 to TRBJ1-3; maybe TRBD1 (5 bases). The CDR3 is made up of 15 amino acids. Germline V gene data show CDR1 as LGHNA and CDR2 as YSLEER. With 0 bases removed from V and 4 bases from J, the gap between germline ends came to 10 bases. Here the CDR3 DNA reads TGCGCCAGCAGCCAAGACAGGGTGGGGGGAAACACCATATATTTT. Translated, it gives CASSQDRVGGNTIYF.

There are a few counts of this clone. This chain links TRBV3-1 (or the pseudogene TRBV3-2) with TRBJ1-1, with a tentative D call TRBD1 (5 bases). The CDR3 totals 15 residues. Germline CDR1 reads LGHDT; CDR2 reads YNNKEL (reference sequence). V dropped 2 bases and J dropped 1 base, with 11 bases sitting between them. CDR3 sequence (DNA): TGTGCCAGCAGCCAATGGCAGGGTGGGAACACTGAAGCTTTCTTT. Translation: CASSQWQGGNTEAFF.

The chain has TRBV9 and TRBJ2-2, with D unclear. V was shortened by 0 bases and J by 1 base, with 4 bases between the two germline ends. CDR1 is SGDLS and CDR2 is YYNGEE in the germline V gene. This CDR3 contains 14 residues. The CDR3 loop reads CASSVVLNTGELFF. For the CDR3, the DNA is TGTGCCAGCAGCGTAGTTCTGAACACCGGGGAGCTGTTTTTT.

The rearrangement links TRBV6-1 to TRBJ1-2; D is undetermined. V lost 3 bases, J lost 1 base, and 6 bases lay in between. Germline CDR1 and CDR2: MNHNS and SASEGT. The CDR3 loop spans 13 amino acids. The CDR3 loop is CASSESVNYGYTF. The CDR3 DNA reads as TGTGCCAGCAGTGAGTCAGTTAACTATGGCTACACCTTC.

CDR3 residues: CASSPREGVWDTNTEAFF. The CDR3 DNA reads TGCGCCAGCAGCCCAAGAGAGGGAGTTTGGGACACGAACACTGAAGCTTTCTTT. The V and J genes are TRBV4-1 and TRBJ1-1, with D possibly TRBD1 on 6 matching bases. V gave up 4 bases and J gave up 1 base, with 22 bases separating them. The CDR3 loop spans 18 amino acids. CDR1 and CDR2 from the germline V gene are MGHRA and YSYEKL.

V gene TRBV4-1 combines with J gene TRBJ1-2, with a tentative D call TRBD1 (5 bases). This CDR3 comprises 14 residues. Germline loops: CDR1 MGHRA, CDR2 YSYEKL. Between the trimmed V and J ends, which lost 1 base and 6 bases, there was a span of 12 bases. Written as DNA, the CDR3 is TGCGCCAGCAGCCAAGTCGGGGGAAAGCATGGCTACACCTTC. It yields the protein CASSQVGGKHGYTF.

In regard to this clone: The sample has other DNA sequences that encode this CDR3 too. CDR3: CASSLTAGTEAFF. In DNA, the CDR3 is TGTGCCAGCAGTCTAACTGCAGGCACTGAAGCTTTCTTT. The gene calls are TRBV27 and TRBJ1-1; no firm D call. This CDR3 is built from 13 residues. Looked up from germline, CDR1 is MNHEY and CDR2 is SMNVEV (reference sequence). The V end was cut by 5 bases, the J end by 4 bases, with 11 bases between.

The V call is TRBV15, the J call TRBJ1-3; D not resolved. V was shortened by 5 bases and J by 2 bases, with 19 bases between the two germline ends. Per the germline V gene, CDR1 is LNHNV and CDR2 is YYDKDF (reference sequence). This CDR3 has 17 amino acids. The CDR3 spells CATSYPRRGTPGNTIYF. CDR3 DNA: TGTGCCACCAGCTACCCGAGGCGGGGAACACCTGGAAACACCATATATTTT.

The chain has TRBV7-9 and TRBJ1-6; the D gene is possibly TRBD1 (5 bases). Germline V gene lookup returns CDR1 SEHNR and CDR2 FQNEAQ (reference sequence). The ends were cut back, 0 bases at V and 10 bases at J, with 16 bases in the middle. The CDR3 spans 16 residues. The CDR3 spells CASSLARRGRESPLHF. DNA of the CDR3: TGTGCCAGCAGCTTAGCGAGAAGGGGCCGAGAATCACCCCTCCACTTT.